Shown below are 5 T cell receptor beta chains from a single sample sequenced in a study of T cell responses to AZD1222 COVID-19 vaccine. Sequencing used immunoSEQ multiplex PCR; TCRdb keeps in-frame clones, though not all of them. This sample has 85,000 to 120,000 clones, with approximately 84% found just once. Specimen: peripheral blood, collected on day 0 of AZD1222 vaccination. Receptors were obtained from an adult in good health.

The V and J genes are TRBV9 and TRBJ1-3; D is ambiguous. The CDR3 extends over 14 amino acids. Germline CDR1 reads SGDLS; CDR2 reads YYNGEE. V was clipped by 1 base and J by 4 bases, with 9 bases between them. The CDR3 protein is CASSVNTVGNTIYF. The CDR3 DNA is TGTGCCAGCAGCGTAAACACAGTCGGAAACACCATATATTTT.

The chain carries TRBV5-1 and TRBJ1-1; 7 bases line up with TRBD1. V shed 5 bases and J 1 base; nucleotides not matched to a gene: 8. This CDR3 spans 15 amino acids. CDR1 and CDR2 from the germline V gene are SGHRS and YFSETQ. The CDR3 DNA reads TGCGCCAGCAGGTCGACAGGGAATACGAACACTGAAGCTTTCTTT. Residues: CASRSTGNTNTEAFF.

The rearrangement uses TRBV2 and TRBJ1-5; 11 bases map to TRBD1. With V trimmed by 7 bases and J by 7 bases, 6 bases remained unmatched. Germline V gives CDR1 SNHLY, CDR2 FYNNEI. CDR3 length equals 14 residues. CDR3 coding DNA: TGTGCCAGCAAGGACAGGGGGCGGCTACAGCCCCAGCATTTT. Translation: CASKDRGRLQPQHF.

This clone was counted a single time. The chain recombines TRBV6-1 with TRBJ2-4; possibly TRBD2 for D (5 bases). V lost 3 bases, J lost 1 base, and 10 bases lay in between. Germline CDR1 and CDR2: MNHNS and SASEGT. The CDR3 spans 15 residues. CDR3 nucleotide sequence: TGTGCCAGCAGTGAGGTTTCGGGGGCCAAAAACATTCAGTACTTC. Its protein product is CASSEVSGAKNIQYF.

The V and J genes are TRBV7-8 and TRBJ1-1; the D is unclear. The CDR3 consists of 15 residues. The germline V gene has CDR1 SGHVS and CDR2 FQNEAQ. V was clipped by 6 bases and J by 0 bases, with 14 bases between them. The CDR3 loop is CASSNHRALNTEAFF. In DNA form, the CDR3 reads TGTGCCAGCAGTAACCACAGAGCCCTGAACACTGAAGCTTTCTTT.